This T cell receptor (beta chain) is drawn from a study of shared clonotypes between healthy human individuals. About the research overall: The plates for each donor numbered three CD4 naive, three CD4 memory, two CD8 naive and one CD8 memory.

The table came from immunoSEQ multiplex PCR; TCRdb's copy has only in-frame clones and leaves some out. The sample has approximately 1.5 million clones, approximately 98% seen once; the top ten hold about 0.4%. Germline CDR1 and CDR2: SNHLY and FYNNEI. V lost 8 bases to trimming and J lost 6 bases; unmatched junction nucleotides: 2. CDR3 length equals 13 residues. The chain combines TRBV2 with TRBJ2-2; 11 bases map to TRBD2. The material sequenced was naive CD4+ T cells sorted from blood. Subset reported: CD45RA+ positively selected. This receptor was taken from a man aged 25 to 45 in good health. The CDR3 DNA reads as TGTGCCAGCGGGGGACTAGCGGCCGGGGAGCTGTTTTTT. Its protein product is CASGGLAAGELFF.